These 27 T cell receptor beta chains share one sample of origin, sequenced in a study of T cell repertoires in cytomegalovirus infection. TCRdb analysed the reads with MiXCR anew, one entry per CDR3 protein. The sample lists 400,000 to 550,000 distinct CDR3 sequences, 11% occurring once. Sequencing was done on a sample of PBMCs. Receptors originate from a human donor in good health (CMV status not recorded). Some clones in this sample may be carry-over from other donors' samples.

This clonotype showed up just a few times. The chain carries TRBV4-2 and TRBJ1-2; D is uncertain. The V gene's germline CDR1 is LGHNA and CDR2 YNFKEQ. Trimming took off 0 bases at V and 6 bases at J, with 5 bases between the two ends. The CDR3 extends over 12 amino acids. The CDR3 reads CASSQDQDGYTF. The CDR3 DNA follows: TGTGCCAGCAGCCAAGATCAGGATGGCTACACCTTC.

The chain links TRBV9 to TRBJ1-6, with TRBD1 identical over 9 bases. Germline CDR1 and CDR2: SGDLS and YYNGEE. After removal of 3 bases from V and 3 bases from J, the junction contained 1 base not matched to a gene. This CDR3 comprises 15 residues. CDR3: CASSGDRDYNSPLHF. The CDR3 nucleotides read TGTGCCAGCAGCGGGGACAGGGACTATAATTCACCCCTCCACTTT.

This clonotype was picked up many times. The chain employs TRBV7-2 and TRBJ1-2; 9 nucleotides align to TRBD1. The CDR3 loop spans 15 amino acids. The germline V gene encodes CDR1 SGHTA and CDR2 FQGNSA. The trim removed 4 bases at V and 4 bases at J, leaving 7 bases unmatched. In DNA form, the CDR3 reads TGTGCCAGCAGCTCGAGGGACAGGGTATCCTATGGCTACACCTTC. Protein product: CASSSRDRVSYGYTF. The full variable domain, rest sourced from reference TRBV7-2 and TRBJ1-2, is GAGVSQSPSNKVTEKGKDVELRCDPISGHTALYWYRQSLGQGLEFLIYFQGNSAPDKSGLPSDRFSAERTGGSVSTLTIQRTQQEDSAVYLCASSSRDRVSYGYTFGSGTRLTVV.

This clonotype was found many times. The chain couples TRBV20-1 to TRBJ1-5; TRBD1 matches at 9 bases. Trimming cost V 5 bases and J 3 bases; bases outside gene matches: 2. This CDR3 contains 13 residues. The V gene's germline CDR1 is DFQATT and CDR2 SNEGSKA (reference sequence). The CDR3 DNA reads TGCAGTGCTGGGACAGGGAACAATCAGCCCCAGCATTTT. This encodes CSAGTGNNQPQHF.

At least ten counts were recorded for this clonotype. This rearrangement joins TRBV23-1 to TRBJ2-5; the D gene is possibly TRBD1 (8 bases). TRBV23-1 is an ORF; its function is uncertain. Deletions cut 0 bases from V and 5 bases from J, with 19 bases between. This CDR3 has 17 residues. DNA for the CDR3: TGCGCCAGCAGTCAATCTTCCGGGGGGACAGGCGGGGAGACCCAGTACTTC. This translates into CASSQSSGGTGGETQYF.

This sequence joins TRBV4-2 and TRBJ1-4, with D uncertain. The germline V and J ends were trimmed by 4 bases and 2 bases, with 17 bases remaining between them. Germline V gives CDR1 LGHNA, CDR2 YNFKEQ. The CDR3 sequence is 17 residues long. CDR3 protein: CASSPVIGPATNEKLFF. In nucleotides, the CDR3 is TGTGCCAGCAGCCCTGTAATAGGCCCTGCCACTAATGAAAAACTGTTTTTT.

The gene calls are TRBV14 and TRBJ2-2; 10 positions agree with TRBD2. CDR1 is SGHDN and CDR2 is FVKESK in the germline V gene. There are 15 residues in the CDR3. V lost 2 bases, J lost 5 bases, and 2 bases stayed unmatched. As DNA, the CDR3 is TGTGCCAGCAGCCAACTAGCGGGAGAGACCGGGGAGCTGTTTTTT. Amino acids: CASSQLAGETGELFF.

This clonotype came up many times. The chain carries TRBV7-4 and TRBJ2-1; tentatively, D is TRBD2 (6 bases). This CDR3 spans 16 amino acids. V shed 5 bases and J shed 6 bases, with 20 bases lying between them. The germline V gene encodes CDR1 SGHVT and CDR2 SQSDAQ. CDR3 residues: CASSGPRGVETNEQFF. The CDR3 bases are TGTGCCAGCAGCGGCCCCCGCGGGGTGGAAACCAATGAGCAGTTCTTC.

This clonotype has at least ten counts. This chain joins TRBV7-8 and TRBJ2-2, with TRBD1 as a possible D gene (5 bases). The V gene lost 5 bases and the J gene lost 2 bases, with 12 bases spanning the gap. Germline V gives CDR1 SGHVS, CDR2 FQNEAQ. The CDR3 spans 15 residues. The CDR3 protein is CASSPRQSNTGELFF. The CDR3 DNA reads as TGTGCCAGCAGCCCCAGACAGTCCAACACCGGGGAGCTGTTTTTT.

At least ten counts were recorded for this clonotype. The chain has TRBV7-2 and TRBJ2-5, with D maybe TRBD1 (5 bases). V was pared by 4 bases and J by 7 bases, with 13 bases between. The germline V gene encodes CDR1 SGHTA and CDR2 FQGNSA. The CDR3 length is 13 residues. CDR3 loop: CASSSPGSGTQYF. The CDR3 DNA is TGTGCCAGCAGCTCTCCAGGGTCGGGGACCCAGTACTTC.

This clonotype was counted between two and nine times. The gene calls are TRBV3-1 and TRBJ1-1, with 7 bases matching TRBD1. The CDR3 runs 14 residues. V trimming: 2 bases; J trimming: 4 bases; junction bases outside the gene matches: 4. Germline-derived CDR1 and CDR2 are LGHDT and YNNKEL (reference sequence). CDR3 amino acids: CASSQFPGGTEAFF. In DNA form, the CDR3 reads TGTGCCAGCAGCCAATTCCCAGGGGGCACTGAAGCTTTCTTT.

V and J are TRBV27 and TRBJ1-1; 11 nucleotides match TRBD1. Germline V CDR1 and CDR2: MNHEY, SMNVEV (reference sequence). Trimming took 1 base from V and 4 from J; bases not matched to a gene: 5. The length of the CDR3 is 16 residues. CDR3 protein: CASSLYGQGAPTEAFF. In DNA, the CDR3 is TGTGCCAGCAGTTTATACGGACAGGGGGCTCCCACTGAAGCTTTCTTT.

This clonotype occurred a few times. The chain carries TRBV19 and TRBJ2-7; 8 nucleotides match TRBD2. V shed 3 bases, J shed 0 bases, and the junction held 4 bases outside the gene matches. The germline CDR1 and CDR2 sequences are LNHDA and SQIVND (reference sequence). The CDR3 spans 15 residues. This chain's CDR3 is CASSMAAGASYEQYF. In DNA, the CDR3 is TGTGCCAGTAGTATGGCAGCGGGAGCCTCCTACGAGCAGTACTTC. Combining the CDR3 with reference TRBV19 and TRBJ2-7 gives the whole variable domain DGGITQSPKYLFRKEGQNVTLSCEQNLNHDAMYWYRQDPGQGLRLIYYSQIVNDFQKGDIAEGYSVSREKKESFPLTVTSAQKNPTAFYLCASSMAAGASYEQYFGPGTRLTVT.

This clonotype was counted between two and nine times. The chain combines TRBV30 with TRBJ2-7, with a possible D match to TRBD2 (5 bases). This CDR3 comprises 12 residues. Germline values: CDR1 GTSNPN, CDR2 SVGIG (reference sequence). V lost 8 bases and J lost 2, with 13 bases in between. For the CDR3, the DNA is TGTGCCACGCAGGAGACTACCTACGAGCAGTACTTC. Protein: CATQETTYEQYF.

In its sample, this clonotype was seen once. A read error may explain this, as a much larger clone is one base away. The gene calls are TRBV5-3 and TRBJ1-2, with D maybe TRBD1 (6 bases). TRBV5-3 is given ORF status, its function remaining uncertain. This CDR3 spans 13 amino acids. Trimming stripped 8 bases from V and 4 bases from J, with 15 bases between. The CDR3 sequence: CASGPGGSYGYTF. The CDR3 DNA reads as TGTGCCAGCGGCCCTGGGGGCTCCTATGGCTACACCTTC.

This clonotype showed up many times. The chain combines TRBV20-1 with TRBJ2-7; 8 bases match TRBD2. Germline CDR1 reads DFQATT; CDR2 reads SNEGSKA (reference sequence). Losses at the gene ends were 6 bases for V and 3 bases for J; bases not matched to a gene: 7. This CDR3 is built from 13 residues. Written as DNA, the CDR3 is TGCAGTGCGGTTCCCAGCGGGAGCTACGAGCAGTACTTC. Translation: CSAVPSGSYEQYF.

This clonotype was seen ten or more times. A read error may produce the germline difference seen at one junction end. V is TRBV5-4 and J is TRBJ2-5; 11 nucleotides match TRBD1. The CDR3 loop spans 15 amino acids. CDR1 and CDR2 (germline): SGHNT, YYREEE (reference sequence). The CDR3 loop is CASSLDRGHQETQYF. The CDR3 region has the DNA TGTGCCAGCAGTTTGGACAGGGGGCACCAAGAGACCCAGTACTTC.

This clonotype has at least ten counts. The chain carries TRBV3-1 and TRBJ2-3; 10 nucleotides align to TRBD2. V gave up 4 bases and J gave up 4 bases; unmatched junction bases: 5. The CDR3 is made up of 15 amino acids. Germline V gene lookup returns CDR1 LGHDT and CDR2 YNNKEL (reference sequence). The DNA of the CDR3 is TGTGCCAGCAGCCCTTTAGCGGGAGGCGCAGATACGCAGTATTTT. It specifies CASSPLAGGADTQYF.

This rearrangement joins TRBV20-1 to TRBJ2-1; weak D call: TRBD2 (6 bases). This CDR3 is 15 amino acids long. The germline gives CDR1 DFQATT, CDR2 SNEGSKA (reference sequence). V was shortened by 8 bases and J by 3 bases, with 20 bases between the two germline ends. CDR3 nucleotides: TGCAGTTCACCTTCGAGGGACTCAAACTACAATGAGCAGTTCTTC. Protein product: CSSPSRDSNYNEQFF.

At least ten counts were recorded for this clonotype. The chain recombines TRBV7-2 with TRBJ2-1; 13 nucleotides align to TRBD2. Germline values: CDR1 SGHTA, CDR2 FQGNSA. V gave up 11 bases and J gave up 6 bases; unmatched junction bases: 7. The CDR3 sequence is 14 residues long. The CDR3 protein is CAELAGGLLNEQFF. The CDR3 nucleotides read TGTGCCGAACTAGCGGGGGGGCTCCTCAATGAGCAGTTCTTC. The whole variable domain, remainder taken from reference TRBV7-2 and TRBJ2-1, is GAGVSQSPSNKVTEKGKDVELRCDPISGHTALYWYRQSLGQGLEFLIYFQGNSAPDKSGLPSDRFSAERTGGSVSTLTIQRTQQEDSAVYLCAELAGGLLNEQFFGPGTRLTVL.

This clonotype was seen ten or more times. The chain couples TRBV7-9 to TRBJ2-5, with 7 bases aligning to TRBD2. The junction had 6 bases not matched to a gene; V was cut back by 4 bases and J by 1 base. The CDR3 sequence is 15 residues long. The germline V gene encodes CDR1 SEHNR and CDR2 FQNEAQ (reference sequence). The CDR3: CASSSRTGGQETQYF. CDR3 sequence (DNA): TGTGCCAGCAGCTCCCGGACGGGGGGCCAAGAGACCCAGTACTTC. The whole variable domain, remainder taken from reference TRBV7-9 and TRBJ2-5, is DTGVSQNPRHKITKRGQNVTFRCDPISEHNRLYWYRQTLGQGPEFLTYFQNEAQLEKSRLLSDRFSAERPKGSFSTLEIQRTEQGDSAMYLCASSSRTGGQETQYFGPGTRLLVL.

This clonotype has a handful of counts. CDR3 in DNA: TGTGCCAGCAGCTTATGGGCAACTAATGAAAAACTGTTTTTT. It translates to CASSLWATNEKLFF. The chain employs TRBV7-8 and TRBJ1-4; the D is unclear. Trimming stripped 2 bases from V and 0 bases from J, with 4 bases between. CDR3 length: 14 residues. CDR1 is SGHVS, CDR2 FQNEAQ, per germline.

This clonotype was counted many times. The chain links TRBV9 to TRBJ1-1; possibly TRBD1 for D (5 bases). There are 13 residues in the CDR3. Germline CDR1 reads SGDLS; CDR2 reads YYNGEE. CDR3 sequence: CGSKGPGNTEAFF. Written as DNA, the CDR3 is TGTGGCTCAAAGGGGCCAGGGAACACTGAAGCTTTCTTT.

This clonotype was counted a few times. This chain connects TRBV4-2 to TRBJ2-7, with TRBD1 as a possible D gene (5 bases). Germline V gene sequence: CDR1 LGHNA, CDR2 YNFKEQ. CDR3 length equals 14 residues. The V end lost 0 bases, the J end lost 4 bases, and 10 bases lay between the germline ends. CDR3 in DNA: TGTGCCAGCAGCCAAGACCTCCCAGGGTACGAGCAGTACTTC. Translation: CASSQDLPGYEQYF.

This clonotype was seen at least ten times. The chain uses TRBV7-3 and TRBJ2-3, with D unresolved. V was shortened by 0 bases and J by 5 bases, with 12 bases between the two germline ends. The CDR3 consists of 15 residues. Per germline, CDR1 SGHTA and CDR2 FQGTGA. The CDR3 DNA sequence: TGTGCCAGCAGCTTAACGCCACAGCACATAGATACGCAGTATTTT. Its protein is CASSLTPQHIDTQYF.

In DNA, the CDR3 is TGTGCCACCCGGGTTGGGGTTAGCGGGGGATACCAAGAGACCCAGTACTTC. Translating it yields CATRVGVSGGYQETQYF. The chain has TRBV10-3 and TRBJ2-5, with TRBD2 matching 9 bases. The V gene end was trimmed by 10 bases and the J gene end by 0 bases; junction bases not matched to a gene: 15. The CDR3 runs 17 residues. The germline V gene has CDR1 ENHRY and CDR2 SYGVKD.

This clonotype showed up many times. The rearrangement joins TRBV7-2 to TRBJ2-7; 8 nucleotides agree with TRBD2. Trimming cost V 5 bases and J 0 bases; bases outside gene matches: 6. The V gene's germline CDR1 is SGHTA and CDR2 FQGNSA. The CDR3 has 15 amino acids. The CDR3 loop reads CASSARLAFSYEQYF. The CDR3, as DNA: TGTGCCAGCAGCGCGAGACTAGCGTTCTCCTACGAGCAGTACTTC.